This T cell receptor beta chain was documented in a study of regulatory T cells in long-lasting Graves disease. CDR3 regions were amplified by Arm-PCR using iRepertoire HTBI primers to build TCR beta libraries. TCRdb reanalysed the multiplex PCR reads using MiXCR and keeps one entry per CDR3 protein. The sample contains around 240,000 distinct CDR3 sequences, 15% to 20% of which appear only once. Trimming cost V 4 bases and J 4 bases; bases outside gene matches: 3. CDR1 is DFQATT and CDR2 is SNEGSKA in the germline V gene (reference sequence). The CDR3 is 14 amino acids. This clonotype was picked up many times. The time point: newly diagnosed GD, antithyroid drugs for less than 3 months. Making the TCR library involved RNA that had been extracted from PBMCs. Another study also made use of these data, one on T cells in Graves' hyperthyroidism and ophthalmopathy.

The source is a woman aged 25-40 years with Graves disease. This specimen was peripheral blood mononuclear cells (PBMCs), taken at new diagnosis, from a patient treated with antithyroid drugs. This rearrangement joins TRBV20-1 to TRBJ2-1, with 11 positions matching TRBD1. The CDR3 DNA follows: TGCAGTGCTAAAGGGACAGGGGGGTACAATGAGCAGTTCTTC. As protein: CSAKGTGGYNEQFF.